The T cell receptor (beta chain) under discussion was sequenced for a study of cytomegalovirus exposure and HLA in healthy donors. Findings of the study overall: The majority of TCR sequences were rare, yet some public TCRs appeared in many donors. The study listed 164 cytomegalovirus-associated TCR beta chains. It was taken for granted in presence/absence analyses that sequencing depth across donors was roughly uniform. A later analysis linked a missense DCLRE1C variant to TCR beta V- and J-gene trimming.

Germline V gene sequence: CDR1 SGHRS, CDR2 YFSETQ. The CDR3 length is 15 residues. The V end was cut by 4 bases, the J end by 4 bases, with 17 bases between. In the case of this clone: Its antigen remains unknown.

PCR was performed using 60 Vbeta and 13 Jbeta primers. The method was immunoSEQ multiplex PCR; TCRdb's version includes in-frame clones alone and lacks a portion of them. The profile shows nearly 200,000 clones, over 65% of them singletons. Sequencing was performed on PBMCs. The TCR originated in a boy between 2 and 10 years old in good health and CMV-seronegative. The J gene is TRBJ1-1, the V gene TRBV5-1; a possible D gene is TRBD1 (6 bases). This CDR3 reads CASSIQQGVGTEAFF. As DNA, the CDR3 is TGCGCCAGCAGCATACAACAGGGAGTCGGCACTGAAGCTTTCTTT.